These T cell receptor beta chains were read from a single sample in a study of cytomegalovirus exposure and HLA in healthy donors. TCRdb keeps only in-frame clones here, not all; method: immunoSEQ multiplex PCR. Of about 160,000 clones listed, approximately 80% were seen once; the top ten hold about 9.6%. Sequenced sample: PBMCs. These receptors were collected from a man between 18 and 35 years old in good health and CMV-seropositive. Both conserved end residues are part of each CDR3. The D gene is left open where the match is weak. The size of a clone is reported for some rows only, either as once, few or many, or as a class for expanded clones.

>TRBJ1-5|TRBV5-6|few|14|.
TGTGCCAGCAGCCCGGGACACATAAATCAGCCCCAGCATTTT
CASSPGHINQPQHF
>TRBJ1-2|TRBV6-6|.|15|TRBD1
TGTGCCAGCAGTTACGATGGGACAGGGGGCTATGGCTACACCTTC
CASSYDGTGGYGYTF
>TRBJ2-3|TRBV5-1|.|18|TRBD2
TGCGCCAGCAGCAAAGGACTAGCGGGAGCGCGGGGCACAGATACGCAGTATTTT
CASSKGLAGARGTDTQYF
>TRBJ2-1|TRBV10-3|once|13|.
TGTGCCATCAGTGGTCTAGGGGGAGATGAGCAGTTCTTC
CAISGLGGDEQFF
>TRBJ1-1|TRBV4-2|.|16|.
TGTGCCAGCAGCCAAGATCTACGGGGGGGGAACACTGAAGCTTTCTTT
CASSQDLRGGNTEAFF
>TRBJ2-3|TRBV9|.|15|.
TGTGCCAGCAGTAGTAGTCAGGGTCGCACAGATACGCAGTATTTT
CASSSSQGRTDTQYF
>TRBJ1-1|TRBV5-1|.|14|.
TGCGCCAGCAGCTTGATTGTGCGCTTCGGTGAAGCTTTCTTT
CASSLIVRFGEAFF
>TRBJ1-5|TRBV18|.|13|.
TGTGCCAGCTCAGACTCTTTAAGTCAGCCCCAGCATTTT
CASSDSLSQPQHF
>TRBJ2-2|TRBV18|once|16|.
TGTGCCAGCTCACTGGGTCCGCCCGCGGTCGCCGGGGAGCTGTTTTTT
CASSLGPPAVAGELFF
>TRBJ1-2|TRBV6-5|.|15|TRBD1
TGTGCCAGCAAAAACATGGGACAGGGGAGGTATGGCTACACCTTC
CASKNMGQGRYGYTF
>TRBJ1-6|TRBV4-2|.|14|TRBD1
TGTGCCAGCAGCCAAGACAGGGGGCATTCACCCCTCCACTTT
CASSQDRGHSPLHF
>TRBJ2-1|TRBV21-1|few|14|.
TGTGCCAGCAGCAATCGGGACAGCTACAATGAGCAGTTCTTC
CASSNRDSYNEQFF
>TRBJ1-2|TRBV9|.|16|TRBD1
TGTGCCAGCAGCGCATCGACCGGGACAGGGATCTATGGCTACACCTTC
CASSASTGTGIYGYTF
>TRBJ2-3|TRBV5-1|few|18|TRBD2
TGCGCCAGCAGCACCGAAGGGGGACTAGCGGGGAACACAGATACGCAGTATTTT
CASSTEGGLAGNTDTQYF
>TRBJ1-4|TRBV6-5|.|14|.
TGTGCCAGCAAACCGACAGCAACTAATGAAAAACTGTTTTTT
CASKPTATNEKLFF
>TRBJ2-5|TRBV30|few|14|TRBD1
TGTGCCTGGACAAGGACAGGGGGCCGAGGGACCCAGTACTTC
CAWTRTGGRGTQYF
>TRBJ1-3|TRBV7-9|.|13|.
TGTGCCAGCCGTGTGGAGGGAGGAAACACCATATATTTT
CASRVEGGNTIYF
>TRBJ1-1|TRBV30|once|14|.
TGTGCCTGGAGCCCGGGGGGGCGTGACACTGAAGCTTTCTTT
CAWSPGGRDTEAFF
>TRBJ2-3|TRBV25-1|.|16|TRBD2
TGTGCCAGCAGTGAACTAAGGAGCGGGAGAGCAGATACGCAGTATTTT
CASSELRSGRADTQYF
>TRBJ2-1|TRBV6-5|.|14|TRBD1
TGTGCCAGCAGTGGAGGGACAGGGAACAATGAGCAGTTCTTC
CASSGGTGNNEQFF
>TRBJ2-1|TRBV4-3|.|16|.
TGCGCCAGCAGCCAGGAGGGACGCCGCTCCTACAATGAGCAGTTCTTC
CASSQEGRRSYNEQFF